This TCR beta chain was sequenced in a study of CD8 T cells in ankylosing spondylitis (dated 2017 in TCRdb). In terms of the full investigation: The study set out to find disease-linked TCR variants by profiling T cell receptor beta repertoires in ankylosing spondylitis patients and healthy donors. In total, the full study cohort was made up of roughly 110 healthy donors and 25 to 30 ankylosing spondylitis patients. Peripheral blood was sampled, and synovial fluid was additionally collected from ankylosing spondylitis patients. Results and caveats for the whole study, not just this receptor: Some motif variants were previously reported in synovial fluid and blood of reactive arthritis patients, suggesting common disease-initiation mechanisms. In peripheral blood, the disease-linked clones were found at relatively low frequencies and had a CD8+ phenotype. Significant enrichment of the disease-linked clones was reported in matched synovial fluid samples from ankylosing spondylitis patients. Blood from ankylosing spondylitis patients appeared to be characterized by a TCR beta motif composed of eight highly homologous amino acid variants.

The run used an Illumina HiSeq 2500. Quantitative 5'-RACE with molecular barcodes was the method used to prepare the TCR beta libraries. For the original study's pipeline: Disease-linked TCR variants were identified with a new computational method built on a probabilistic model of VDJ rearrangement. TCRdb reanalyzed the raw reads on its own, using fastp at Q25 for trimming and MiXCR for clone calling, and kept in-frame beta chains. Entries that share a CDR3 protein sequence are merged under the most common genes and DNA. What appears here as the V and J calls and clone size reflects TCRdb's work, not the paper's. The sample yields about 160,000 distinct CDR3 sequences; around 17% were counted once. The ten most abundant clones make up about 8.2% of the sample. This clonotype has at least ten counts. The antigen it recognizes is unknown. The record has no base qualities; no much larger clone is one base away.

CDR1 is given as SGHRS and CDR2 as YFSETQ, both from the germline V gene. Taken from cysteine to phenylalanine, the CDR3 has 13 residues. The only DNA kept is the CDR3, 39 bases in frame from the first base. V loses 3 bases at its end and J loses 5 bases; junction bases beyond the gene matches: 3. The sequence is built from TRBV5-1 and TRBJ1-1, and 8 bases in between align with TRBD1. The sequence came from a male donor with ankylosing spondylitis or in good health (not recorded which). Sequencing was done on a sample of blood, either unsorted or a sorted T cell fraction (not recorded which). Here the CDR3 is given as CASSSDRATEAFF. In nucleotides, the sequence is TGCGCCAGCAGCTCGGACAGGGCGACTGAAGCTTTCTTT.